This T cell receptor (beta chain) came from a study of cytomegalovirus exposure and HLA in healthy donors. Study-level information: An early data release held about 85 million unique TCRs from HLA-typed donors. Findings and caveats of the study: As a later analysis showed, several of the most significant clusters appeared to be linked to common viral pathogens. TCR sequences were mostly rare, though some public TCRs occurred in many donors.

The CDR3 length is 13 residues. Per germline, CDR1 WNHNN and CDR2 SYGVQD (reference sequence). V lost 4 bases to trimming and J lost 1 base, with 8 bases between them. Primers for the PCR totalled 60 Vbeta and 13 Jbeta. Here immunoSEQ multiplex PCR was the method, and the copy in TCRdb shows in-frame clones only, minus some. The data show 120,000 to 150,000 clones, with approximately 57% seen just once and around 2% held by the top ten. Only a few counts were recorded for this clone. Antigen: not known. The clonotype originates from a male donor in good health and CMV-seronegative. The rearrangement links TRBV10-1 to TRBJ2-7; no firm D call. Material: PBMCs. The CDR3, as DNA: TGCGCCAGCAGTGGGCCTCAGTCCTACGAGCAGTACTTC. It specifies CASSGPQSYEQYF.